This passage covers 21 T cell receptor beta chains from one sample sequenced in a study of blood T cell repertoires in COVID-19. Profiled with immunoSEQ multiplex PCR; TCRdb holds only in-frame clones, not every one. The data hold fewer than 70,000 clones, with 89% observed a single time. Sequences were obtained from peripheral blood. Receptors were obtained from a man in his fifties with active COVID-19.

The chain joins TRBV7-3 to TRBJ2-5, with 12 bases identical to TRBD2. Germline V gene sequence: CDR1 SGHTA, CDR2 FQGTGA. Trimming took 5 bases from V and 5 from J; bases not matched to a gene: 6. The CDR3 extends over 15 amino acids. The CDR3 DNA reads as TGTGCCAGCAGCCCGCTAGCGGGGGGGCCCGAGACCCAGTACTTC. Translated, it gives CASSPLAGGPETQYF.

The chain joins TRBV6-6 to TRBJ2-6; TRBD2 aligns across 8 bases. Unmatched junction bases numbered 3, after V lost 6 bases and J lost 2 bases. The V gene's germline CDR1 is MNHNY and CDR2 SVGAGI (reference sequence). The CDR3 is made up of 15 amino acids. The DNA of the CDR3 is TGTGCCAGCAGGGCGGGAGGTCCTGGGGCCAACGTCCTGACTTTC. Translation gives CASRAGGPGANVLTF.

The chain uses TRBV11-2 and TRBJ2-1; D is perhaps TRBD1 (5 bases). CDR3 length: 13 residues. CDR1 is SGHAT and CDR2 is FQNNGV in the germline V gene. Between the trimmed V and J ends, which lost 0 bases and 7 bases, there was a span of 7 bases. CDR3 loop: CASSLDRVNEQFF. The CDR3 DNA reads as TGTGCCAGCAGCTTAGACAGGGTTAATGAGCAGTTCTTC.

The chain has TRBV5-4 and TRBJ1-3; no reliable D call. Trimming took 0 bases from V and 3 from J, leaving 4 bases between them. The CDR3 is 13 amino acids. CDR1 and CDR2 from the germline V gene are SGHNT and YYREEE (reference sequence). CDR3: CASSLAGGNTIYF. The CDR3 region has the DNA TGTGCCAGCAGCTTGGCCGGTGGAAACACCATATATTTT.

V is TRBV6-5 and J is TRBJ1-6; TRBD1 is a possible D gene (5 bases). This CDR3 region has 15 residues. The V gene's germline CDR1 is MNHEY and CDR2 SVGAGI. Deletions cut 1 base from V and 10 bases from J, with 14 bases between. For the CDR3, the DNA is TGTGCCAGCAGTTACTACGGGGGAAACGCGTCACCCCTCCACTTT. Its protein is CASSYYGGNASPLHF.

Only one count was recorded for this clone. The chain joins TRBV3-1 (or the pseudogene TRBV3-2) to TRBJ1-2, with D maybe TRBD1 (6 bases). This CDR3 is 13 amino acids long. V lost 3 bases and J 4 bases, leaving 9 bases between the germline ends. Germline V lookup: CDR1 LGHDT, CDR2 YNNKEL (reference sequence). This chain's CDR3 is CASSHTDSYGYTF. The CDR3, as DNA: TGTGCCAGCAGCCATACGGACAGCTATGGCTACACCTTC.

V and J are TRBV7-2 and TRBJ1-5; D not certain. Germline V CDR1 and CDR2: SGHTA, FQGNSA. This CDR3 region has 15 residues. Trimming removed 6 bases at V and 0 bases at J, with 12 bases between. CDR3 DNA: TGTGCCAGCAGATCTGGACTCAATAGCAATCAGCCCCAGCATTTT. It specifies CASRSGLNSNQPQHF.

The chain uses TRBV5-1 and TRBJ1-6; 9 bases are a match to TRBD1. CDR3 length equals 17 residues. CDR1 and CDR2 from the germline V gene are SGHRS and YFSETQ. V dropped 4 bases and J dropped 10; count of bases not matched to a gene: 15. This chain's CDR3 is CASSLNPPGQGGSPLHF. CDR3 coding DNA: TGCGCCAGCAGCCTGAACCCCCCGGGACAGGGAGGGTCACCCCTCCACTTT.

The rearrangement links TRBV11-2 to TRBJ1-3; 7 bases agree with TRBD1. The CDR3 is 17 residues long. Unmatched junction bases numbered 11, after V lost 5 bases and J lost 1 base. Germline V lookup: CDR1 SGHAT, CDR2 FQNNGV. CDR3 coding DNA: TGTGCCAGCAGCGGGGCGACAGGGTATCGTTCTGGAAACACCATATATTTT. Residues: CASSGATGYRSGNTIYF.

The genes are TRBV4-1 and TRBJ2-7, with TRBD2 matching over 13 bases. This CDR3 is built from 18 residues. Germline assignment: CDR1 MGHRA and CDR2 YSYEKL. Trimming cost V 3 bases and J 4 bases; bases outside gene matches: 12. CDR3 nucleotide sequence: TGCGCCAGCAGCCACAGACTAGCGGGGGGCCGCCCGATGTACGAGCAGTACTTC. Its translation: CASSHRLAGGRPMYEQYF.

The chain joins TRBV7-2 to TRBJ1-2; the match to TRBD1 covers 12 bases. CDR1 is SGHTA, CDR2 FQGNSA, per germline. V gave up 3 bases and J gave up 6 bases; unmatched junction bases: 5. This CDR3 comprises 15 residues. CDR3 in amino acids: CASSLDGTGGDGYTF. CDR3 sequence (DNA): TGTGCCAGCAGCTTGGATGGGACAGGGGGCGATGGCTACACCTTC.

The rearrangement links TRBV24-1 to TRBJ2-1; possible D gene TRBD2, 6 bases. Trimming removed 4 bases from V and 12 bases from J, with 15 bases in between. The CDR3 loop spans 13 amino acids. Germline CDR1 KGHDR, CDR2 SFDVKD. In DNA, the CDR3 is TGTGCCACCAGTGAATCTCTCGCGGGGATGCAGTTCTTC. Amino acid sequence: CATSESLAGMQFF.

Here the CDR3 reads CAVRQGNTQYF. DNA of the CDR3: TGTGCCGTCAGACAGGGAAATACGCAGTATTTT. The chain links TRBV3-1 (or the pseudogene TRBV3-2) to TRBJ2-3; 7 nucleotides match TRBD1. Trimming at V came to 11 bases and at J to 7 bases, leaving 6 bases not matched to a gene. CDR1 and CDR2 (germline): LGHDT, YNNKEL (reference sequence). This CDR3 is built from 11 residues.

The chain has TRBV5-1 and TRBJ2-7; possible D gene TRBD1, 6 bases. The CDR3 loop spans 15 amino acids. With 0 bases removed from V and 0 bases from J, the gap between germline ends came to 10 bases. The germline CDR1 and CDR2 sequences are SGHRS and YFSETQ. DNA for the CDR3: TGCGCCAGCAGCTTGGACAGGGTAAGCTCCTACGAGCAGTACTTC. Translating it yields CASSLDRVSSYEQYF.

The rearrangement uses TRBV20-1 and TRBJ2-3; no firm D call. V gave up 7 bases and J gave up 5 bases, with 10 bases separating them. The CDR3 contains 11 residues. CDR1 and CDR2 from the germline V gene are DFQATT and SNEGSKA (reference sequence). The CDR3 loop reads CSGRVVDTQYF. DNA for the CDR3: TGCAGTGGTCGGGTGGTAGATACGCAGTATTTT.

V is TRBV7-2 and J is TRBJ2-5, with TRBD2 identical over 14 bases. This CDR3 spans 18 amino acids. Germline CDR1 and CDR2: SGHTA and FQGNSA. Germline trimming cut 5 bases from V and 5 bases from J; bases unmatched to any gene: 13. CDR3 amino acids: CASSTHKTSGGAGETQYF. The CDR3 DNA reads as TGTGCCAGCAGCACCCACAAGACTAGCGGGGGGGCCGGGGAGACCCAGTACTTC.

CDR3 in DNA: TGCAGCGTTGAGGGGGGGGTAAGAAATGAGCAGTTCTTC. Translation gives CSVEGGVRNEQFF. The chain couples TRBV29-1 to TRBJ2-1, with 7 bases matching TRBD2. The trim removed 3 bases at V and 7 bases at J, leaving 6 bases unmatched. Per germline, CDR1 SQVTM and CDR2 ANQGSEA. The CDR3 length is 13 residues.

The V gene is TRBV6-5, the J gene TRBJ1-5; D might be TRBD1 (5 bases). The CDR3 is made up of 13 amino acids. V lost 11 bases to trimming and J lost 7 bases, with 18 bases between them. CDR1 is MNHEY, CDR2 SVGAGI, per germline. CDR3 region: CAGGVRVEQPQHF. CDR3 DNA: TGTGCCGGGGGGGTCAGGGTGGAACAGCCCCAGCATTTT.

The gene calls are TRBV19 and TRBJ1-5; D unresolved. CDR3 length: 15 amino acids. Germline CDR1 reads LNHDA; CDR2 reads SQIVND (reference sequence). V lost 3 bases and J 4 bases, leaving 13 bases between the germline ends. In DNA, the CDR3 is TGTGCCAGTAGTATCGGAGGGCCCTCTAATCAGCCCCAGCATTTT. This translates into CASSIGGPSNQPQHF.

This chain links TRBV7-9 with TRBJ1-6, with D possibly being TRBD1 (6 bases). Trimming pared 5 bases from V and 7 bases from J, leaving 18 bases between. Germline V gene data show CDR1 as SEHNR and CDR2 as FQNEAQ (reference sequence). The CDR3 is 16 residues long. The CDR3: CASSISGTPMNSPLHF. CDR3 DNA: TGTGCCAGCAGCATCTCCGGGACACCTATGAATTCACCCCTCCACTTT.

This clone was counted a single time. The chain links TRBV7-9 to TRBJ1-2; a possible D gene is TRBD1 (5 bases). The length of the CDR3 is 14 residues. Trimming removed 5 bases at V and 3 bases at J, with 13 bases between. The germline CDR1 and CDR2 sequences are SEHNR and FQNEAQ (reference sequence). The CDR3 coding sequence is TGTGCCAGCAGCCCAAACGGGGGTCACTATGGCTACACCTTC. It translates to CASSPNGGHYGYTF.